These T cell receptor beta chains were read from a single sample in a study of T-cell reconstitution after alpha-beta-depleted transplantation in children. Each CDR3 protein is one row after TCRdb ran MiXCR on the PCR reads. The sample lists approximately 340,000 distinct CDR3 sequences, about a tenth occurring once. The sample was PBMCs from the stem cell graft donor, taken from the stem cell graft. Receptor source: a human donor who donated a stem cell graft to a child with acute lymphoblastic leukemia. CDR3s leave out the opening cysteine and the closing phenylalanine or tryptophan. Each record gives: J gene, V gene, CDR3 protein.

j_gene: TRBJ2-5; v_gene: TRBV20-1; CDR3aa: SAAGLAGPELKTQY
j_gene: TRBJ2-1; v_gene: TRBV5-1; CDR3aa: ASSLNAAGYNEQF
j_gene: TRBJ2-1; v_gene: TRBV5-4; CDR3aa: ASSSGIQGDNEQF
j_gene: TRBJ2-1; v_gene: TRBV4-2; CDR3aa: ASSQGLAGEYEQF
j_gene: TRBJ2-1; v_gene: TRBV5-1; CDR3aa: ASSLGAGGRDEQF
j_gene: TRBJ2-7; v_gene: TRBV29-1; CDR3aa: SVDEAGPGEQY
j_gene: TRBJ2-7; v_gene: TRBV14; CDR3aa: ASSQAMTGMDEQY
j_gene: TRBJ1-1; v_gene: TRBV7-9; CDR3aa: ASSFPGKNTEAF
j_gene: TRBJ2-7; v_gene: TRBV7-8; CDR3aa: ASRAGSHEQY
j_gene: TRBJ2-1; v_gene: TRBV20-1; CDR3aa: SARGSRGPYNEQF
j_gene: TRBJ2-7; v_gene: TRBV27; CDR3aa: ASSFLGVSYEQY
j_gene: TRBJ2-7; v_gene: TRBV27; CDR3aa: ASRDRNMYEQY
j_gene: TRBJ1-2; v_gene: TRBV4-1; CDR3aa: ASSQMTGARYGYT
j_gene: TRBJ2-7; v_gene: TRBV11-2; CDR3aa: ASSLGLRGPGRGEQY
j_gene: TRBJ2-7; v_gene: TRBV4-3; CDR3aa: ASSQDRAGVEQY
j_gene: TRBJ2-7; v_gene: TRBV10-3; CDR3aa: AIAGQTDEQY
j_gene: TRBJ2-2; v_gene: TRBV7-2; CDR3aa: ASSWRTSGRAGGELF
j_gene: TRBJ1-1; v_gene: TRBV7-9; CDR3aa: ASSLDPGPNTEAF
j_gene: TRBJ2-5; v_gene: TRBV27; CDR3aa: ASSLLGIGLQETQY
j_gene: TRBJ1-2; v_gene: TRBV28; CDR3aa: ASSSHRGPRNGYT
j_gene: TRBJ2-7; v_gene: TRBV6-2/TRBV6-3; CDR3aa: ASSEGISSSYEQY
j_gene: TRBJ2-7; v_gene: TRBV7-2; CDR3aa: ASSLGLGLAIGYEQY
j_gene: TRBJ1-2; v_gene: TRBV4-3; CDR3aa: ASSPEIKDGYT
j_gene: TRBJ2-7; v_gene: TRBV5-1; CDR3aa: ASSLAWDYSYEQY
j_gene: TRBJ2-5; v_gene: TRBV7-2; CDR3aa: ASSRSGSSQETQY
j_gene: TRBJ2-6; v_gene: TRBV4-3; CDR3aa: ASSQTPGAGANVLT
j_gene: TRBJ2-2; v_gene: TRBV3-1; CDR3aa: ASRHGRTGTGELF
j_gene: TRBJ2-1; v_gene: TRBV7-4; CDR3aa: ASSSDGRASNSYNEQF
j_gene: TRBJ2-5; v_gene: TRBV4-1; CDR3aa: ASSQGPGAETQY
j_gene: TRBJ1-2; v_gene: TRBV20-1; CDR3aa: SASAGGGYGYT
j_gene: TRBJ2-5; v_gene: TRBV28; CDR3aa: ASSLPRGIHQETQY
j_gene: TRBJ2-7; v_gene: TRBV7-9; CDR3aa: ASSLGPGQVSSYEQY
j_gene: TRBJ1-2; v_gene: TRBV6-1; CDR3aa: ASSLTGYNYGYT
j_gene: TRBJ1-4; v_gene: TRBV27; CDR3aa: ASSFRRGEKLF